The clone carrying this TCR beta chain has only a few counts. As yet, its antigen is unknown. These data come from a study of cytomegalovirus exposure and HLA in healthy donors. Study as a whole: HLA-typed donors were the source of about 85 million unique TCRs held in an early data release.

13 Jbeta primers and 60 Vbeta primers were used for the PCR. Repertoires were generated with immunoSEQ multiplex PCR, while TCRdb's copy carries only in-frame clones and drops some. The sample lists approximately 190,000 clones, more than 65% seen once, with 1.5% to 2% in the top ten. V shed 2 bases and J shed 6 bases, with 11 bases lying between them. Germline V lookup: CDR1 MNHEY, CDR2 SVGAGI. This CDR3 region has 14 residues. Findings and caveats of the study: In a later analysis, TCR beta V- and J-gene trimming showed a link to a missense DCLRE1C variant.

Material: PBMCs. The TCR sequence derives from a woman aged 25-40 years in good health and CMV-seronegative. The V call is TRBV6-5, the J call TRBJ2-1; TRBD2 might be the D (5 bases). The CDR3 DNA reads as TGTGCCAGCAGTTACGATCAGCGGAGCAATGAGCAGTTCTTC. Translated: CASSYDQRSNEQFF.